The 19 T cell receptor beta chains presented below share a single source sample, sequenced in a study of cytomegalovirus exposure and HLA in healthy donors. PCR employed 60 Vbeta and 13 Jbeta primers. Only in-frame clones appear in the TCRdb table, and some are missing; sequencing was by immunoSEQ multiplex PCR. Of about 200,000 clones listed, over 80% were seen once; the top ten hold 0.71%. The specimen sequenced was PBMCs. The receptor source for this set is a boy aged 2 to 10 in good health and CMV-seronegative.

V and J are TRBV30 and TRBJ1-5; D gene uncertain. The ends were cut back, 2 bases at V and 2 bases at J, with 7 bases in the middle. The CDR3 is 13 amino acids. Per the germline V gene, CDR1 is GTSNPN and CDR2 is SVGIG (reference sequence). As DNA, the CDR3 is TGTGCCTGGAGTCCCGGGGGCAATCAGCCCCAGCATTTT. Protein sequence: CAWSPGGNQPQHF.

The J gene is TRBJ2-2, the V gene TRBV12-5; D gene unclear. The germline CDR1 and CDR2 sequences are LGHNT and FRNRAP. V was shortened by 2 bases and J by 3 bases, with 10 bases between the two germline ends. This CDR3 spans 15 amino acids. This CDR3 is CASGLRSPHTGELFF. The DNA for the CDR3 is TGTGCTAGTGGTTTGCGGAGTCCTCACACCGGGGAGCTGTTTTTT.

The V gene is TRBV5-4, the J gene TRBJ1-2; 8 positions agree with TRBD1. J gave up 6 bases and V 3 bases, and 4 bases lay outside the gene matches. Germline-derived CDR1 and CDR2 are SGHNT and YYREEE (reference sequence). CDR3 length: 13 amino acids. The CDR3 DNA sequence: TGTGCCAGCAGCTCGGGACAGGACCATGGCTACACCTTC. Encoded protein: CASSSGQDHGYTF.

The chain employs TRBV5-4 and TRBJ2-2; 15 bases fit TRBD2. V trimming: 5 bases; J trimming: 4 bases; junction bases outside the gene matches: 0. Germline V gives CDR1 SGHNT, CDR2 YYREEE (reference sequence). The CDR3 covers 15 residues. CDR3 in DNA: TGTGCCAGCAGGGGACTAGCGGGGGGCACCGGGGAGCTGTTTTTT. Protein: CASRGLAGGTGELFF.

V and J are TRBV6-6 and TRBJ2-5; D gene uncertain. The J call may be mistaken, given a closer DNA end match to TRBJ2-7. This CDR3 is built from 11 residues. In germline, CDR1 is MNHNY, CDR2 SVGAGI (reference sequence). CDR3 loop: CASSYSSEQYF. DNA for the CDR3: TGTGCCAGCAGTTACTCGTCCGAGCAGTACTTC.

The CDR3 DNA reads as TGCGCCAGCAGCTTCGTTGCGGGACAGGGAAATGGCTACACCTTC. This translates into CASSFVAGQGNGYTF. The V call is TRBV5-1, the J call TRBJ1-2; 9 bases are shared with TRBD1. Germline CDR1 SGHRS, CDR2 YFSETQ. V lost 2 bases, J lost 6 bases, and 8 bases stayed unmatched. The CDR3 totals 15 residues.

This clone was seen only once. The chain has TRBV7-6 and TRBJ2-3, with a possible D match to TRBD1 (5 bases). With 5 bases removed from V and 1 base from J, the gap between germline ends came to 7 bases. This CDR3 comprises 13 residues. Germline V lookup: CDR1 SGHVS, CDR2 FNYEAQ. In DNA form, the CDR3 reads TGTGCCAGCAGCCCCAGGGGCACAGATACGCAGTATTTT. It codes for CASSPRGTDTQYF. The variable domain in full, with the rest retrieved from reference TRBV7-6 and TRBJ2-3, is GAGVSQSPRYKVTKRGQDVALRCDPISGHVSLYWYRQALGQGPEFLTYFNYEAQQDKSGLPNDRFSAERPEGSISTLTIQRTEQRDSAMYRCASSPRGTDTQYFGPGTRLTVL.

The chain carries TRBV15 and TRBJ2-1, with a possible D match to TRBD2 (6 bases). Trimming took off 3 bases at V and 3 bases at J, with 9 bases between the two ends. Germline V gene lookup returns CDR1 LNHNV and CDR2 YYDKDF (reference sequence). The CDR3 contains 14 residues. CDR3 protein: CATSRPGLYNEQFF. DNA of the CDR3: TGTGCCACCAGCAGGCCGGGACTCTACAATGAGCAGTTCTTC.

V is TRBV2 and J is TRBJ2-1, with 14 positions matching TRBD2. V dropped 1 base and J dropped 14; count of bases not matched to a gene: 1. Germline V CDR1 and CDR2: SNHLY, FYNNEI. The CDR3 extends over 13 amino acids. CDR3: CASSEGTSGRKFF. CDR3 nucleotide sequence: TGTGCCAGCAGTGAAGGGACTAGCGGGAGGAAGTTCTTC.

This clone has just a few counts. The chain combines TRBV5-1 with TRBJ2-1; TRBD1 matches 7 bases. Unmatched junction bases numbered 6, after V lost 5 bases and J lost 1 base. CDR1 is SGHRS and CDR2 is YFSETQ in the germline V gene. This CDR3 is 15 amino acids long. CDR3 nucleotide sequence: TGCGCCAGCAGTAAAACACAGGGGTCCTACAATGAGCAGTTCTTC. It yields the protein CASSKTQGSYNEQFF.

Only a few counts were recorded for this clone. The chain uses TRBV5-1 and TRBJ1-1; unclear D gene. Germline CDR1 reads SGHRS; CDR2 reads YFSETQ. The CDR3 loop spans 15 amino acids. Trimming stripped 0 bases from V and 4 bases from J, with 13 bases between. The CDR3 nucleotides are TGCGCCAGCAGCTTGGTTGGGCCTGAAGGCACTGAAGCTTTCTTT. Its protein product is CASSLVGPEGTEAFF. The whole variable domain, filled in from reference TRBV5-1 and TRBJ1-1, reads KAGVTQTPRYLIKTRGQQVTLSCSPISGHRSVSWYQQTPGQGLQFLFEYFSETQRNKGNFPGRFSGRQFSNSRSEMNVSTLELGDSALYLCASSLVGPEGTEAFFGQGTRLTVV.

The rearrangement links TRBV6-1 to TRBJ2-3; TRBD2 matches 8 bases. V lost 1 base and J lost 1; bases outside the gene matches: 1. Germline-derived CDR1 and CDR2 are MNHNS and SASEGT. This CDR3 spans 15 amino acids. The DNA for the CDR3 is TGTGCCAGCAGTGAAGGAGCGGGGGGCACAGATACGCAGTATTTT. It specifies CASSEGAGGTDTQYF.

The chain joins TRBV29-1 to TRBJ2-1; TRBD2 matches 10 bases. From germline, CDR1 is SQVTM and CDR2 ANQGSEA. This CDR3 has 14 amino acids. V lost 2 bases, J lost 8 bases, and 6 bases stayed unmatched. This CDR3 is CSVEKREGLDEQFF. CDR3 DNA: TGCAGCGTTGAAAAGCGGGAGGGGTTGGATGAGCAGTTCTTC.

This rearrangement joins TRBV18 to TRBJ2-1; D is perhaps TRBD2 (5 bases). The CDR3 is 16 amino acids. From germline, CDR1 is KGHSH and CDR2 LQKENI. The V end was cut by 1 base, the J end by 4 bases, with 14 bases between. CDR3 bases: TGTGCCAGCTCACCACGGGAGAGCTCGGGATACAATGAGCAGTTCTTC. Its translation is CASSPRESSGYNEQFF.

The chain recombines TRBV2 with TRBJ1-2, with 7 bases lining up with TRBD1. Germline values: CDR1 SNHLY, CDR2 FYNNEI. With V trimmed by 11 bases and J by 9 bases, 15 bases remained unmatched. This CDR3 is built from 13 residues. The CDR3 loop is CAGTGTENPRYTF. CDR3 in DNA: TGTGCCGGAACCGGGACAGAAAACCCCCGCTACACCTTC.

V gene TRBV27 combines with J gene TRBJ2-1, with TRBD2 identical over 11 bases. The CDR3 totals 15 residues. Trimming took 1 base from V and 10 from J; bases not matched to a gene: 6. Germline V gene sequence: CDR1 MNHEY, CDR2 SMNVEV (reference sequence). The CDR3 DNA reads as TGTGCCAGCAGTTTATTACTAGCGGGAGTAGGAGAGCAGTTCTTC. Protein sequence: CASSLLLAGVGEQFF.

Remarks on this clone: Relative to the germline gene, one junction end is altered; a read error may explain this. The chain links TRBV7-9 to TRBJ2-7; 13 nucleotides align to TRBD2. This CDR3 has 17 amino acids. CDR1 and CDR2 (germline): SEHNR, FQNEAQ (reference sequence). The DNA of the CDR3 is TGTTCCAGCAGCTTATACCGGACTAGCGGGAGAAATTACGAGCAGTACTTC. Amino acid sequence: CSSSLYRTSGRNYEQYF.

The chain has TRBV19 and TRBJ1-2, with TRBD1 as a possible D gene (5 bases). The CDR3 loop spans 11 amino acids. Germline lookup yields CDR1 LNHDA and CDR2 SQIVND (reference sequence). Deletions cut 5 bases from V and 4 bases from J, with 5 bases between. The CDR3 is CASSDSYGYTF. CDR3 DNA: TGTGCCAGTAGTGACAGCTATGGCTACACCTTC.

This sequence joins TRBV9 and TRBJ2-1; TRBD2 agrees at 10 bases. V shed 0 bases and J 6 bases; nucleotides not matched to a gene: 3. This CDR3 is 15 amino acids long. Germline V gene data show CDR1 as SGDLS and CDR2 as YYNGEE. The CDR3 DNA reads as TGTGCCAGCAGCGTAGGGACTAGCGGACTCAATGAGCAGTTCTTC. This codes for CASSVGTSGLNEQFF.